What follows are 26 T cell receptor beta chains derived from one specimen sequenced in a study of cytomegalovirus exposure and HLA in healthy donors. The PCR ran on 60 Vbeta and 13 Jbeta primers. Clones were read by immunoSEQ multiplex PCR, and TCRdb kept only the in-frame ones, dropping some. The sample lists under 200,000 clones; approximately 72% were seen once. Material for sequencing was PBMCs. The receptors were gathered from a man aged 18-30 years in good health and CMV-seronegative.

CDR3 DNA sequence: TGCAGCGCTAACGCAGGCTATGGCTACACCTTC. Translated: CSANAGYGYTF. This chain connects TRBV29-1 to TRBJ1-2; no firm D call. The ends were cut back, 7 bases at V and 4 bases at J, with 10 bases in the middle. Germline CDR1 is SQVTM and CDR2 is ANQGSEA. CDR3 length: 11 residues.

The chain uses TRBV13 and TRBJ1-1; D call uncertain. Trimming took off 2 bases at V and 11 bases at J, with 9 bases between the two ends. This CDR3 is built from 11 residues. Germline loops: CDR1 PRHDT, CDR2 FYEKMQ (reference sequence). The CDR3 region has the DNA TGTGCCAGCAGCTTATCCCCCCCGGCTTTCTTT. Protein: CASSLSPPAFF.

The chain couples TRBV29-1 to TRBJ2-1; D unclear. The V gene's germline CDR1 is SQVTM and CDR2 ANQGSEA. V was clipped by 7 bases and J by 15 bases, with 22 bases between them. There are 12 residues in the CDR3. CDR3 sequence reads: CSGGMGSGDTFF. CDR3 nucleotides: TGCAGCGGCGGTATGGGTTCTGGAGATACGTTCTTC.

V is TRBV6-5 and J is TRBJ2-7, with 7 positions matching TRBD1. This CDR3 comprises 16 residues. Per germline, CDR1 MNHEY and CDR2 SVGAGI. The V and J ends lost 0 bases and 2 bases, in that order; junction bases with no gene match: 7. The CDR3 spells CASSYSTWTGAYEQYF. Here the CDR3 DNA reads TGTGCCAGCAGTTACTCGACTTGGACAGGAGCCTACGAGCAGTACTTC.

The rearrangement uses TRBV27 and TRBJ2-6; tentatively, D is TRBD1 (6 bases). The CDR3 is 18 amino acids. Deletions cut 8 bases from V and 4 bases from J, with 24 bases between. Germline V gene sequence: CDR1 MNHEY, CDR2 SMNVEV (reference sequence). Here the CDR3 DNA reads TGTGCCAGCCTGGACAGATTTTTGCCAATTCAAGGGGCCAACGTCCTGACTTTC. Its translation is CASLDRFLPIQGANVLTF.

The J gene is TRBJ2-7, the V gene TRBV2; D is perhaps TRBD2 (6 bases). The CDR3 length is 15 residues. V shed 6 bases and J shed 6 bases, with 21 bases lying between them. Germline V gene lookup returns CDR1 SNHLY and CDR2 FYNNEI. CDR3 region: CASSPLLGGVVEQYF. DNA for the CDR3: TGTGCCAGCAGCCCTCTACTGGGCGGGGTGGTCGAGCAGTACTTC.

A remark on this clone: At one end, the junction sequence differs from germline, possibly due to a read error. The rearrangement links TRBV7-9 to TRBJ1-1; D gene unclear. CDR1 is SEHNR and CDR2 is FQNEAQ in the germline V gene (reference sequence). There are 11 residues in the CDR3. CDR3 sequence: CSSSLYTEAFF. The CDR3 DNA sequence: TGTTCCAGCAGCCTATACACTGAAGCTTTCTTT.

V and J are TRBV10-2 and TRBJ2-5; the D gene is possibly TRBD2 (5 bases). The V gene's germline CDR1 is WSHSY and CDR2 SAAADI. With 7 bases removed from V and 0 bases from J, the gap between germline ends came to 21 bases. The CDR3 sequence is 17 residues long. CDR3 bases: TGCGCCAGCACGAGTATTCCCAAACTAGTTCACCAAGAGACCCAGTACTTC. This gives the protein CASTSIPKLVHQETQYF.

This clone was observed a handful of times. V gene TRBV6-1 combines with J gene TRBJ2-5, with D maybe TRBD1 (5 bases). Looked up from germline, CDR1 is MNHNS and CDR2 is SASEGT. The V and J ends lost 6 bases and 6 bases respectively, with 14 bases between them. This CDR3 comprises 13 residues. The CDR3, as DNA: TGTGCCAGCAGCATCAGGGAATTGAAGACCCAGTACTTC. Translation: CASSIRELKTQYF.

The chain combines TRBV6-1 with TRBJ2-7; 8 bases match TRBD1. The CDR3 runs 14 residues. Germline V lookup: CDR1 MNHNS, CDR2 SASEGT. Trimming cost V 8 bases and J 3 bases; bases outside gene matches: 9. The CDR3 protein is CASLPVGTGYEQYF. CDR3 sequence (DNA): TGTGCCAGCCTTCCCGTCGGGACAGGCTACGAGCAGTACTTC.

The CDR3 bases are TGTGCCAGCAGTGACGGTAGTAACCATGAGCAGTTCTTC. Its protein is CASSDGSNHEQFF. The chain employs TRBV6-4 and TRBJ2-1, with no clear D. The CDR3 extends over 13 amino acids. Germline V gives CDR1 MRHNA, CDR2 SNTAGT. The ends were cut back, 2 bases at V and 8 bases at J, with 10 bases in the middle.

J is TRBJ1-1 and V is TRBV6-5; D uncertain. The CDR3 sequence is 13 residues long. V lost 2 bases to trimming and J lost 5 bases, with 9 bases between them. In germline, CDR1 is MNHEY, CDR2 SVGAGI. The CDR3 region is CASSYEGWTEAFF. The DNA for the CDR3 is TGTGCCAGCAGTTACGAGGGCTGGACTGAAGCTTTCTTT.

CDR3 bases: TGTGCCAGCAGCAAAACTAACGGATCTGGAAACACCATATATTTT. Its translation is CASSKTNGSGNTIYF. The V call is TRBV21-1, the J call TRBJ1-3. TRBV21-1 is a recognized pseudogene. This CDR3 is built from 15 residues.

As concerns this clone: Germline and junction disagree at one end, which may indicate a read error. The chain uses TRBV7-9 and TRBJ2-1, with a tentative D call TRBD1 (6 bases). The CDR3 runs to 14 residues. Germline V CDR1 and CDR2: SEHNR, FQNEAQ (reference sequence). DNA of the CDR3: TGTGCCGGCAGCTTAGATGGGGGCAACAATGAGCAGTTCTTC. Translating it yields CAGSLDGGNNEQFF.

This chain connects TRBV28 to TRBJ2-1; TRBD1 matches 11 bases. CDR3 length: 14 residues. The germline V gene has CDR1 MDHEN and CDR2 SYDVKM. The trim removed 2 bases at V and 7 bases at J, leaving 1 base unmatched. For the CDR3, the DNA is TGTGCCAGCAGTTTAGGGACAGGGGGTAATGAGCAGTTCTTC. Amino acid sequence: CASSLGTGGNEQFF.

J is TRBJ1-2 and V is TRBV6-5, with a tentative D call TRBD1 (5 bases). Trimming took 5 bases from V and 7 from J, leaving 17 bases between them. Per the germline V gene, CDR1 is MNHEY and CDR2 is SVGAGI. CDR3 length equals 14 residues. Here the CDR3 DNA reads TGTGCCAGCAGTCGGCCGGCAGGGTTGAGTGGCTACACCTTC. This encodes CASSRPAGLSGYTF.

This clone was detected many times. The genes are TRBV7-2 and TRBJ2-7; TRBD2 matches 14 bases. This CDR3 spans 14 amino acids. Looked up from germline, CDR1 is SGHTA and CDR2 is FQGNSA. Losses at the gene ends were 4 bases for V and 9 bases for J; bases not matched to a gene: 5. The CDR3: CASSSGLAGVGQYF. Here the CDR3 DNA reads TGTGCCAGCAGCTCGGGACTAGCGGGAGTGGGGCAGTACTTC.

The V and J genes are TRBV9 and TRBJ2-5, with 7 bases matching TRBD2. Trimming at V came to 3 bases and at J to 4 bases, leaving 6 bases not matched to a gene. The CDR3 sequence is 14 residues long. The germline gives CDR1 SGDLS, CDR2 YYNGEE. CDR3 protein: CASSAAGVGETQYF. DNA for the CDR3: TGTGCCAGCAGCGCGGCGGGAGTCGGAGAGACCCAGTACTTC.

The chain combines TRBV7-9 with TRBJ2-1; 11 bases fit TRBD2. The CDR3 loop spans 16 amino acids. Germline lookup yields CDR1 SEHNR and CDR2 FQNEAQ (reference sequence). Losses at the gene ends were 5 bases for V and 2 bases for J; bases not matched to a gene: 5. This CDR3 reads CASSGLTSGTYNEQFF. The DNA for the CDR3 is TGTGCCAGCAGCGGGTTGACTAGCGGGACCTACAATGAGCAGTTCTTC.

V is TRBV11-3 and J is TRBJ2-7, with 10 bases fitting TRBD1. CDR1 and CDR2 from the germline V gene are SGHNT and YENEEA. V shed 5 bases and J 5 bases; nucleotides not matched to a gene: 9. The CDR3 runs 15 residues. CDR3 DNA sequence: TGTGCCAGCAGCCCTCGGGACAGGGGAATAGACGAGCAGTACTTC. Amino acid sequence: CASSPRDRGIDEQYF.

The chain couples TRBV27 to TRBJ2-1; TRBD2 agrees at 9 bases. Germline V CDR1 and CDR2: MNHEY, SMNVEV (reference sequence). V gave up 3 bases and J gave up 4 bases; unmatched junction bases: 4. This CDR3 is 15 amino acids long. CDR3 bases: TGTGCCAGCAGTTTCCGACTAGCGGAGTACAATGAGCAGTTCTTC. Protein product: CASSFRLAEYNEQFF.

This chain uses TRBV7-2 with TRBJ1-4; weak D call: TRBD1 (6 bases). The V end was cut by 3 bases, the J end by 5 bases, with 10 bases between. Germline lookup yields CDR1 SGHTA and CDR2 FQGNSA. This CDR3 contains 14 residues. The chain's CDR3 is CASSFQGMNEKLFF. In nucleotides, the CDR3 is TGTGCCAGCAGCTTCCAGGGGATGAATGAAAAACTGTTTTTT.

This clone has more than one count but fewer than ten. The V call is TRBV5-1, the J call TRBJ1-4; unclear D gene. Germline assignment: CDR1 SGHRS and CDR2 YFSETQ. V lost 4 bases and J 10 bases, leaving 14 bases between the germline ends. The CDR3 totals 13 residues. DNA of the CDR3: TGCGCCAGCAGCGAACTCCGAAGCCCAAAACTGTTTTTT. Translating gives CASSELRSPKLFF.

This clone was detected a few times. This chain uses TRBV7-6 with TRBJ1-1; TRBD1 is a possible D gene (5 bases). The germline V gene encodes CDR1 SGHVS and CDR2 FNYEAQ. The CDR3 is 15 amino acids. The V and J ends lost 1 base and 7 bases respectively, with 16 bases between them. CDR3 amino acids: CASSLEGNRALEAFF. The CDR3 DNA reads TGTGCCAGCAGCTTAGAGGGGAATAGGGCCCTTGAAGCTTTCTTT.

CDR3 coding DNA: TGTGCCAGCAGCGCGAGGGGAGGGACTAGCGAGCCAGATACGCAGTATTTT. Translating gives CASSARGGTSEPDTQYF. The V and J genes are TRBV9 and TRBJ2-3, with TRBD2 matching 10 bases. This CDR3 region has 17 residues. Trimming cost V 3 bases and J 4 bases; bases outside gene matches: 11. Germline CDR1 is SGDLS and CDR2 is YYNGEE.

There are a few counts of this clone. The chain joins TRBV2 to TRBJ2-2, with 8 nucleotides matching TRBD1. The junction had 7 bases not matched to a gene; V was cut back by 8 bases and J by 5 bases. Germline CDR1 reads SNHLY; CDR2 reads FYNNEI. This CDR3 is 14 amino acids long. CDR3 bases: TGTGCCAGCGCTCGGCAGGGGGCTACCGGGGAGCTGTTTTTT. Amino acids: CASARQGATGELFF. The complete variable domain, with remaining parts taken from reference TRBV2 and TRBJ2-2, reads EPEVTQTPSHQVTQMGQEVILRCVPISNHLYFYWYRQILGQKVEFLVSFYNNEISEKSEIFDDQFSVERPDGSNFTLKIRSTKLEDSAMYFCASARQGATGELFFGEGSRLTVL.